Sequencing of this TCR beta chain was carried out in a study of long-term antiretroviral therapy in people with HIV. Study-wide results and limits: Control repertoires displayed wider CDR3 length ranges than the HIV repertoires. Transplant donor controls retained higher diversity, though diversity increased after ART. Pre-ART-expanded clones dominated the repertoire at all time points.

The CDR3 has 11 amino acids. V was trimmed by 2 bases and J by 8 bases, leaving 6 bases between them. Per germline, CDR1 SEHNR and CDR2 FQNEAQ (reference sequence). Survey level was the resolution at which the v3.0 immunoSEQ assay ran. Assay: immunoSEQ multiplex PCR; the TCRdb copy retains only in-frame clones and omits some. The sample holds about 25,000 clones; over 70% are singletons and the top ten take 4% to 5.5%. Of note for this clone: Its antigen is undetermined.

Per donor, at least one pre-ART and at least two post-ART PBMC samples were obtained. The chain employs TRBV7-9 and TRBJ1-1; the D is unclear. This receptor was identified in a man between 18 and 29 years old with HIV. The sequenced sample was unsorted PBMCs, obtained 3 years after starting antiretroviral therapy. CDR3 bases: TGTGCCAGCAGCTTATTGCCAGAAGCTTTCTTT. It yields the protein CASSLLPEAFF.